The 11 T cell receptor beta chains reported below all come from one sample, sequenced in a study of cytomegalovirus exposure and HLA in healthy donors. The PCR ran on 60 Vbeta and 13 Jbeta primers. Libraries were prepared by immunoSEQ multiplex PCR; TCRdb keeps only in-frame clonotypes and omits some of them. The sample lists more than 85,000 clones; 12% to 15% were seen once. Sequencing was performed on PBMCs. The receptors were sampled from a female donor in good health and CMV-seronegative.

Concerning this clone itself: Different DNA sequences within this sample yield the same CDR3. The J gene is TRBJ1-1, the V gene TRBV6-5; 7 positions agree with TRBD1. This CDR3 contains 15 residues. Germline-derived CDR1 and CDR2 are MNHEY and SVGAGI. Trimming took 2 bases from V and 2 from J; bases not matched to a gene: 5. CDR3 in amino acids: CASSYGDSLNTEAFF. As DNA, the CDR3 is TGTGCCAGCAGTTACGGGGACAGCCTTAACACTGAAGCTTTCTTT.

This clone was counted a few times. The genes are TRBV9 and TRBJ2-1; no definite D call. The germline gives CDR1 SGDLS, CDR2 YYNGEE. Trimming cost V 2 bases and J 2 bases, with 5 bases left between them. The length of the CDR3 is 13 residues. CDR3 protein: CASSVSTYNEQFF. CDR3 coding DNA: TGTGCCAGCAGCGTCTCTACCTACAATGAGCAGTTCTTC.

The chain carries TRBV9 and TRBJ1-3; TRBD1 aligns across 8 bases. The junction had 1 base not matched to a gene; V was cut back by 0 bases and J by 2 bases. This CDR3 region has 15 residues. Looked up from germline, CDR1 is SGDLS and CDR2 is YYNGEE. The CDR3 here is CASSVAQGAGNTIYF. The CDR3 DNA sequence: TGTGCCAGCAGCGTAGCACAGGGGGCTGGAAACACCATATATTTT.

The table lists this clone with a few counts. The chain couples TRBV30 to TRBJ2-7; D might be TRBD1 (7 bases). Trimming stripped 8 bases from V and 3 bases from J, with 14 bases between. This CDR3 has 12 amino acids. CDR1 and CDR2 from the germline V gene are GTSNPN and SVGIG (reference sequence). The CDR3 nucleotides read TGTGCCGCGGGACAGTCTAACTACGAGCAGTACTTC. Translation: CAAGQSNYEQYF.

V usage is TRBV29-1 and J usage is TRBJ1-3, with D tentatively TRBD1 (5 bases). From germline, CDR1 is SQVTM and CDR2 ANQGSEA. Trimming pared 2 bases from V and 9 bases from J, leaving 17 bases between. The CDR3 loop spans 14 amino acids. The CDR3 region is CSVERRDGRGTIYF. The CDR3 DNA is TGCAGCGTTGAAAGGAGGGACGGCCGGGGCACCATATATTTT.

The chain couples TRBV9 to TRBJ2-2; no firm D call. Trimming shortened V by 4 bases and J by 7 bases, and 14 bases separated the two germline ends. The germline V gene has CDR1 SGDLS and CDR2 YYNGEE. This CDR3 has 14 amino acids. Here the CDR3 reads CASSSKLAVGELFF. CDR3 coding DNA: TGTGCCAGCAGCTCTAAATTGGCGGTCGGGGAGCTGTTTTTT.

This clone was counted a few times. The CDR3 DNA is TGTGCCAGCAGCCAGGAGGGACTAGCGGGAGCCTATACGCAGTATTTT. This codes for CASSQEGLAGAYTQYF. This rearrangement joins TRBV5-4 to TRBJ2-3; 14 positions agree with TRBD2. The germline gives CDR1 SGHNT, CDR2 YYREEE (reference sequence). With 4 bases clipped from V and 7 bases from J, the junction kept 8 bases outside the gene matches. The CDR3 sequence is 16 residues long. The full variable domain, completed using reference TRBV5-4 and TRBJ2-3, is ETGVTQSPTHLIKTRGQQVTLRCSSQSGHNTVSWYQQALGQGPQFIFQYYREEENGRGNFPPRFSGLQFPNYSSELNVNALELDDSALYLCASSQEGLAGAYTQYFGPGTRLTVL.

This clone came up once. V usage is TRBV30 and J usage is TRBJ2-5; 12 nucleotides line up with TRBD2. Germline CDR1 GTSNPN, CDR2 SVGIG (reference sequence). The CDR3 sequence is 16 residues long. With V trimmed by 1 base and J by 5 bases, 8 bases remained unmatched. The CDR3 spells CAWSDELAGGTETQYF. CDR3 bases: TGTGCCTGGAGTGACGAGCTAGCGGGAGGGACGGAGACCCAGTACTTC.

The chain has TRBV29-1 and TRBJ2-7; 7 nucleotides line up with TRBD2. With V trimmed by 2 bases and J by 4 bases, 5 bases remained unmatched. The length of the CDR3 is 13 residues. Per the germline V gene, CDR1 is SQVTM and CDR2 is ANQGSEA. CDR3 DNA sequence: TGCAGCGTTGAATATTCGGGGGGTTACGAGCAGTACTTC. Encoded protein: CSVEYSGGYEQYF.

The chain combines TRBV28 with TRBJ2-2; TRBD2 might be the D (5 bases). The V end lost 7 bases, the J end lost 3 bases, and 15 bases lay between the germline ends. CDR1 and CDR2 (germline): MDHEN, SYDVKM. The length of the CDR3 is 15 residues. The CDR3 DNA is TGTGCCAGCATGCGGGCCATACAGCACACCGGGGAGCTGTTTTTT. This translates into CASMRAIQHTGELFF. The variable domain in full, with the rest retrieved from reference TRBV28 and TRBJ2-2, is DVKVTQSSRYLVKRTGEKVFLECVQDMDHENMFWYRQDPGLGLRLIYFSYDVKMKEKGDIPEGYSVSREKKERFSLILESASTNQTSMYLCASMRAIQHTGELFFGEGSRLTVL.

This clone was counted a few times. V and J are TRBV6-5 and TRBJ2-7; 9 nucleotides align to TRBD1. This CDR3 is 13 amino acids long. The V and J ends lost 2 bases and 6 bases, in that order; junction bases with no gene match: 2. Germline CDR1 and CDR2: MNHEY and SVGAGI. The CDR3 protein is CASSYGTGSEQYF. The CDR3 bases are TGTGCCAGCAGTTACGGGACAGGGTCCGAGCAGTACTTC.